This T cell receptor (beta chain) is drawn from a study of blood T cell repertoires in COVID-19. Only in-frame clones appear in the TCRdb table, and some are missing; sequencing was by immunoSEQ multiplex PCR. The table records about 160,000 clones, about four fifths of them present only once. The sequence was obtained from an elderly woman with acute or convalescent COVID-19. Sequencing was performed on peripheral blood.

CDR3 in amino acids: CASSRLPGSDGYTF. The CDR3 nucleotides are TGCGCCAGCAGCCGGCTCCCGGGGTCGGATGGCTACACCTTC. This chain links TRBV4-1 with TRBJ1-2; D remains unclear. The CDR3 totals 14 residues. V was shortened by 4 bases and J by 6 bases, with 15 bases between the two germline ends. Germline assignment: CDR1 MGHRA and CDR2 YSYEKL.